The clone carrying this T cell receptor beta chain appeared a few times. Its antigen remains unknown. The CDR3 sequence is 13 residues long. Germline lookup yields CDR1 MRHNA and CDR2 SNTAGT. Trimming removed 6 bases from V and 0 bases from J, with 8 bases in between. The repertoire was sequenced with immunoSEQ multiplex PCR; TCRdb's copy has only in-frame clones and lacks some. The table has around 91,000 clones, roughly four fifths seen once. This sample was included in a study of PD-1 blockade in classical Hodgkin lymphoma. The study's findings and limits: Partial responders and progressors had significantly lower baseline TCR diversity. At baseline, newly diagnosed patients reportedly showed less TCR diversity than healthy donors.

Every patient experienced relapse after autologous stem cell transplantation, and brentuximab vedotin exposure varied. The material was peripheral blood mononuclear cells (PBMCs), obtained before the second cycle of nivolumab. The rearrangement joins TRBV6-4 to TRBJ1-1; maybe TRBD1 (5 bases). This receptor was taken from a human donor with classical Hodgkin lymphoma. The CDR3 DNA follows: TGTGCCAGCAGGAGGACACTGAACACTGAAGCTTTCTTT. It yields the protein CASRRTLNTEAFF.